These T cell receptor beta chains were read from a single sample in a study of identical twins. TCRdb processed the 5' RACE reads anew with MiXCR; each CDR3 protein has one entry. The sample includes hundreds of thousands of distinct CDR3 sequences, 8.5% to 9.5% of them seen just once. The same specimen was also included in a second study, on yellow fever vaccine responses in identical twins.

The specimen sequenced was PBMCs. Receptors were obtained from a woman aged 18-29 years in good health. Each CDR3 is given without its conserved first and last residue. Fields, in order: clone size, V gene, J gene, CDR3 length, CDR3 protein. Size tells how often a clone was seen (once, few, many) or the class of an expanded clone, and some rows leave it out.

clone size: NA
V gene: TRBV4-3
J gene: TRBJ1-5
CDR3 length: 14
CDR3 protein: ASSQDRRGLRQPQH

clone size: NA
V gene: TRBV2
J gene: TRBJ2-7
CDR3 length: 10
CDR3 protein: ASKRGAYEQY

clone size: many
V gene: TRBV10-3
J gene: TRBJ1-1
CDR3 length: 9
CDR3 protein: AISVGTEAF

clone size: many
V gene: TRBV29-1
J gene: TRBJ2-2
CDR3 length: 14
CDR3 protein: SAQGTGFSNTGELF

clone size: few
V gene: TRBV27
J gene: TRBJ2-7
CDR3 length: 12
CDR3 protein: ASSRQGLPYEQY

clone size: NA
V gene: TRBV27
J gene: TRBJ2-1
CDR3 length: 11
CDR3 protein: ASSWDIYNEQF

clone size: few
V gene: TRBV7-9
J gene: TRBJ2-7
CDR3 length: 12
CDR3 protein: ASTPRDGAYEQY

clone size: NA
V gene: TRBV20-1
J gene: TRBJ2-7
CDR3 length: 10
CDR3 protein: SASSRGYVQY

clone size: many
V gene: TRBV5-1
J gene: TRBJ2-3
CDR3 length: 15
CDR3 protein: ASSPTNWEHSTDTQY

clone size: NA
V gene: TRBV6-2/TRBV6-3
J gene: TRBJ2-1
CDR3 length: 11
CDR3 protein: ASSILETNEQF

clone size: NA
V gene: TRBV11-2
J gene: TRBJ2-7
CDR3 length: 9
CDR3 protein: ASSSKSEQY

clone size: NA
V gene: TRBV7-9
J gene: TRBJ2-7
CDR3 length: 12
CDR3 protein: ASSQTGRDYEQY

clone size: few
V gene: TRBV20-1
J gene: TRBJ2-2
CDR3 length: 13
CDR3 protein: SARDGSANTGELF

clone size: many
V gene: TRBV12-3/TRBV12-4
J gene: TRBJ2-3
CDR3 length: 10
CDR3 protein: ASSLARQTQY

clone size: NA
V gene: TRBV12-3/TRBV12-4
J gene: TRBJ2-3
CDR3 length: 13
CDR3 protein: ASSVTGVGTDTQY

clone size: many
V gene: TRBV5-6
J gene: TRBJ2-1
CDR3 length: 13
CDR3 protein: ASSPVGTSANEQF

clone size: NA
V gene: TRBV2
J gene: TRBJ2-6
CDR3 length: 16
CDR3 protein: ASSDLGSQGIGADVLT

clone size: NA
V gene: TRBV20-1
J gene: TRBJ1-5
CDR3 length: 13
CDR3 protein: SAVQSGDWNQPQH

clone size: few
V gene: TRBV7-9
J gene: TRBJ2-7
CDR3 length: 14
CDR3 protein: ASSLDLRGRSYEQY

clone size: many
V gene: TRBV20-1
J gene: TRBJ1-1
CDR3 length: 14
CDR3 protein: SARDETGAVNPEAF

clone size: NA
V gene: TRBV7-2
J gene: TRBJ2-3
CDR3 length: 11
CDR3 protein: ASSTANVATQY

clone size: NA
V gene: TRBV27
J gene: TRBJ2-3
CDR3 length: 16
CDR3 protein: ASWDRARTPWGTDTQY

clone size: NA
V gene: TRBV5-1
J gene: TRBJ2-1
CDR3 length: 13
CDR3 protein: ASSPGQLSYNEQF

clone size: once
V gene: TRBV4-3
J gene: TRBJ2-3
CDR3 length: 13
CDR3 protein: ASSQGQVLTDTQY

clone size: few
V gene: TRBV15
J gene: TRBJ2-3
CDR3 length: 16
CDR3 protein: ATSRGGTSGGARDTQY

clone size: few
V gene: TRBV15
J gene: TRBJ1-6
CDR3 length: 13
CDR3 protein: ATSNTQGVFSPLH

clone size: NA
V gene: TRBV6-2/TRBV6-3
J gene: TRBJ2-5
CDR3 length: 14
CDR3 protein: ASSYPSGTSAETQY

clone size: few
V gene: TRBV7-9
J gene: TRBJ1-2
CDR3 length: 12
CDR3 protein: ASSLGAGGTGYT

clone size: NA
V gene: TRBV13
J gene: TRBJ2-3
CDR3 length: 13
CDR3 protein: ASRGQGVRTDTQY

clone size: NA
V gene: TRBV29-1
J gene: TRBJ1-4
CDR3 length: 12
CDR3 protein: SVEDSRQEGKLF

clone size: many
V gene: TRBV27
J gene: TRBJ2-7
CDR3 length: 11
CDR3 protein: ASGEVGGYEQY

clone size: NA
V gene: TRBV11-2
J gene: TRBJ2-1
CDR3 length: 16
CDR3 protein: ASSFPSGRGSSYNEQF

clone size: NA
V gene: TRBV7-2
J gene: TRBJ2-5
CDR3 length: 13
CDR3 protein: ASSFYPGPQETQY